Following are 20 T cell receptor beta chains from one sample sequenced in a study of blood T cells in healthy people across ages. A second PCR, run for about 7 to 11 cycles, used a sample-barcoded 5' primer plus a J-beta primer mix. TCRdb itself ran the 5' RACE reads through MiXCR, one entry per CDR3 protein. The sample records around 870,000 distinct CDR3 sequences, roughly 26% being singletons. Sequencing was carried out using blood. These receptors were collected from a woman aged 80 or older in good health.

This clonotype showed up many times. The gene calls are TRBV5-5 and TRBJ2-7; D possibly matches TRBD1 or TRBD2 (5 bases each). The CDR3 contains 13 residues. The germline CDR1 and CDR2 sequences are SGHKS and YYEKEE (reference sequence). The germline V and J ends were trimmed by 3 bases and 4 bases, with 11 bases remaining between them. The CDR3 here is CASSSSGQYEQYF. For the CDR3, the DNA is TGTGCCAGCAGCTCATCGGGGCAGTACGAGCAGTACTTC.

In its sample, this clonotype was seen once. This sequence joins TRBV15 and TRBJ1-5; tentative D call: TRBD1 (6 bases). This CDR3 has 14 amino acids. V lost 8 bases and J 1 base, leaving 12 bases between the germline ends. Germline V CDR1 and CDR2: LNHNV, YYDKDF (reference sequence). CDR3 nucleotides: TGTGCCACCGGAGGGGGGCAAAGCAATCAGCCCCAGCATTTT. Its translation is CATGGGQSNQPQHF. Full variable domain (rest looked up from reference TRBV15 and TRBJ1-5): DAMVIQNPRYQVTQFGKPVTLSCSQTLNHNVMYWYQQKSSQAPKLLFHYYDKDFNNEADTPDNFQSRRPNTSFCFLDIRSPGLGDTAMYLCATGGGQSNQPQHFGDGTRLSIL.

This clonotype was seen at least ten times. V usage is TRBV20-1 and J usage is TRBJ2-5; TRBD2 matches at 9 bases. V gave up 3 bases and J gave up 3 bases; unmatched junction bases: 2. Germline CDR1 is DFQATT and CDR2 is SNEGSKA (reference sequence). The CDR3 runs to 13 residues. CDR3 residues: CSASPSGEETQYF. CDR3 sequence (DNA): TGCAGTGCTAGCCCTAGCGGGGAAGAGACCCAGTACTTC.

This clonotype turned up a few times. The rearrangement links TRBV20-1 to TRBJ2-5; 8 nucleotides match TRBD1. CDR3 length: 13 residues. From germline, CDR1 is DFQATT and CDR2 SNEGSKA (reference sequence). V lost 6 bases, J lost 5 bases, and 8 bases stayed unmatched. DNA for the CDR3: TGCAGTGCGGCTACAGGGGGAACGGAGACCCAGTACTTC. Translation: CSAATGGTETQYF.

The chain combines TRBV6-6 with TRBJ1-5; the match to TRBD1 covers 7 bases. Germline trimming cut 2 bases from V and 10 bases from J; bases unmatched to any gene: 8. The CDR3 runs 14 residues. Germline CDR1 MNHNY, CDR2 SVGAGI (reference sequence). This chain's CDR3 is CASSYPGGGGPQHF. DNA of the CDR3: TGTGCCAGCAGTTACCCAGGGGGGGGAGGACCCCAGCATTTT.

The chain is built from TRBV28 and TRBJ2-7; 10 nucleotides match TRBD1. The germline V gene has CDR1 MDHEN and CDR2 SYDVKM. The CDR3 runs to 14 residues. J lost 2 bases, V lost 7 bases, and 5 bases had no gene match. The DNA of the CDR3 is TGTGCCAGCAATAGGGACAGGGGTACCTACGAGCAGTACTTC. This translates into CASNRDRGTYEQYF.

In its sample, this clonotype was seen a few times. The chain couples TRBV6-5 to TRBJ1-6; 8 bases line up with TRBD1. V dropped 6 bases and J dropped 7; count of bases not matched to a gene: 8. The germline gives CDR1 MNHEY, CDR2 SVGAGI. This CDR3 contains 15 residues. CDR3 residues: CASSLTGVNNSPLHF. The CDR3 bases are TGTGCCAGCAGCCTGACAGGGGTTAACAATTCACCCCTCCACTTT.

In this sample, this clonotype turned up many times. V and J are TRBV18 and TRBJ2-4, with D unclear. The CDR3 consists of 16 residues. Germline V lookup: CDR1 KGHSH, CDR2 LQKENI. V lost 2 bases and J 5 bases, leaving 16 bases between the germline ends. The CDR3 DNA follows: TGTGCCAGCTCACCAAAGCCTGCGCAGGACCAAAACATTCAGTACTTC. Amino acids: CASSPKPAQDQNIQYF.

The chain joins TRBV10-2 to TRBJ2-7, with 8 bases matching TRBD2. This CDR3 is built from 15 residues. Losses at the gene ends were 5 bases for V and 0 bases for J; bases not matched to a gene: 6. Germline V gene sequence: CDR1 WSHSY, CDR2 SAAADI. The DNA of the CDR3 is TGCGCCAGCAGTCTCAGCGGGAGTTCCTCCTACGAGCAGTACTTC. As protein: CASSLSGSSSYEQYF.

This clonotype appeared a few times. A much larger clone lies one base from this, so it may be a read error. The V call is TRBV7-2, the J call TRBJ2-7, with 8 positions matching TRBD1. Germline-derived CDR1 and CDR2 are SGHTA and FQGNSA. The CDR3 is 15 residues long. V lost 4 bases to trimming and J lost 3 bases; unmatched junction nucleotides: 8. The CDR3 here is CASSSMLTGDYEQYF. The CDR3, as DNA: TGTGCCAGCAGCTCCATGCTGACAGGGGACTACGAGCAGTACTTC.

V and J are TRBV20-1 and TRBJ1-2, with TRBD1 matching over 8 bases. This CDR3 contains 16 residues. Germline V CDR1 and CDR2: DFQATT, SNEGSKA (reference sequence). Unmatched junction bases numbered 15, after V lost 5 bases and J lost 4 bases. Here the CDR3 DNA reads TGCAGTGCTCTTCCCCGGGACAGGCCACTCCGCTATGGCTACACCTTC. It codes for CSALPRDRPLRYGYTF.

This clonotype came up a few times. The V and J genes are TRBV4-3 and TRBJ1-1; D is unclear. The CDR3 runs 14 residues. The germline V and J ends were trimmed by 0 bases and 11 bases, with 16 bases remaining between them. Per the germline V gene, CDR1 is LGHNA and CDR2 is YSLEER. As DNA, the CDR3 is TGCGCCAGCAGCCAAGAATTCTCAGTTCCCCGGGCTTTCTTT. Protein product: CASSQEFSVPRAFF.

A remark on this clonotype: This could be a read error, since a much larger clone is one nucleotide away. The rearrangement joins TRBV10-3 to TRBJ2-1; 7 bases are shared with TRBD1. TRBJ2-7 matches the DNA end more closely, so the J call is doubtful. Germline-derived CDR1 and CDR2 are ENHRY and SYGVKD. CDR3 length: 16 residues. Written as DNA, the CDR3 is TGTGCCATCAGCAGACCACAGGGGCTAGCCTACAATGAGCAGTACTTC. It specifies CAISRPQGLAYNEQYF.

This clonotype was observed a handful of times. V and J are TRBV19 and TRBJ1-5; D not resolved. This CDR3 spans 14 amino acids. V lost 5 bases to trimming and J lost 2 bases, with 10 bases between them. Germline lookup yields CDR1 LNHDA and CDR2 SQIVND (reference sequence). CDR3 loop: CASSASWRNQPQHF. The CDR3 DNA reads TGTGCCAGTAGTGCTAGCTGGCGCAATCAGCCCCAGCATTTT.

This clonotype has a handful of counts. The chain combines TRBV3-1 with TRBJ2-6; D may be TRBD2 (6 bases). CDR1 LGHDT and CDR2 YNNKEL come from the germline V gene (reference sequence). The ends were cut back, 2 bases at V and 4 bases at J, with 9 bases in the middle. CDR3 length: 15 residues. In DNA form, the CDR3 reads TGTGCCAGCAGCCAAACCGGGGGAGGGGCCAACGTCCTGACTTTC. The encoded protein is CASSQTGGGANVLTF.

V usage is TRBV29-1 and J usage is TRBJ2-7; 7 bases match TRBD2. The CDR3 consists of 14 residues. Looked up from germline, CDR1 is SQVTM and CDR2 is ANQGSEA. J lost 3 bases, V lost 0 bases, and 5 bases had no gene match. CDR3 DNA sequence: TGCAGCGTTGAAGATCCATCTAGCGGCTACGAGCAGTACTTC. This sequence encodes CSVEDPSSGYEQYF.

The rearrangement uses TRBV19 and TRBJ2-2, with D possibly TRBD2 on 6 matching bases. This CDR3 contains 17 residues. Germline CDR1 reads LNHDA; CDR2 reads SQIVND (reference sequence). Trimming took 7 bases from V and 7 from J, leaving 25 bases between them. The CDR3 sequence: CASTLQRRRGKVGELFF. DNA for the CDR3: TGTGCCAGTACCCTCCAGAGGCGGCGGGGCAAGGTCGGGGAGCTGTTTTTT.

To note about this clonotype: This could be a read error, since a much larger clone is one nucleotide away. V and J are TRBV6-6 and TRBJ1-2; tentatively, D is TRBD1 (6 bases). The CDR3 is made up of 14 amino acids. Germline CDR1 and CDR2: MNHNY and SVGAGI (reference sequence). The CDR3 DNA reads as TGTGCCAGCAGTTACGTTACAGGGAACTATGGCTGCACCTTC. This sequence encodes CASSYVTGNYGCTF.

At least ten counts were recorded for this clonotype. No DNA is shown, since the ends of the CDR3 on it are uncertain; the CDR3 is the one TCRdb lists. The chain joins TRBV4-1 to TRBJ2-1; no check of the table's D call, TRBD1, against the DNA was made. Germline V gene sequence: CDR1 MGHRA, CDR2 YSYEKL. The CDR3 is 16 amino acids in total, end residues counted. CDR3 protein: CASSHGFGPGSNEQFF.

This clonotype has ten or more counts. The CDR3 coding sequence is TGTGCCTGGAGTGTACAAACAGATACGCAGTATTTT. This codes for CAWSVQTDTQYF. The chain joins TRBV30 to TRBJ2-3; unclear D gene. Germline V gives CDR1 GTSNPN, CDR2 SVGIG (reference sequence). V gave up 0 bases and J gave up 3 bases, with 4 bases separating them. The CDR3 covers 12 residues.